This T cell receptor (beta chain) was identified in a study of T cells in Graves' hyperthyroidism and ophthalmopathy. Study overall: Peripheral blood collection took place at initial diagnosis, before any treatment.

Germline assignment: CDR1 SGHAT and CDR2 FQNNGV. Trimming at V came to 6 bases and at J to 4 bases, leaving 19 bases not matched to a gene. CDR3 length equals 19 residues. RNA transcripts gave rise to amplified TCR beta CDR3 regions. The HTBI primer set was used in a first-round RT-PCR of the TCR CDR3. Each CDR3 protein is one row after TCRdb ran MiXCR on the multiplex PCR reads. The sample carries 640,000 or so distinct CDR3 sequences, around 15% recorded once. Comments on this clonotype: A much more abundant neighbour one base away suggests this may be a read error.

The chain joins TRBV11-2 to TRBJ1-1, with 11 bases matching TRBD1. Sequenced sample: blood. The clonotype was recovered from a woman in her 40s with Graves' ophthalmopathy. CDR3 in DNA: TGTGCCAGCAGTTCCGTCGTCCGGGACAGGGGGGCTATGAGCACTGAAGCTTTCTTT. This encodes CASSSVVRDRGAMSTEAFF.